This T cell receptor (beta chain) was identified during a study of Graves' ophthalmopathy and Graves' hyperthyroidism. Amplification targeted the TCR beta CDR3 regions, with RNA transcripts as the source material. Second-round multiplex PCR came after a first-round RT-PCR that employed HTBI primers. Each CDR3 protein is one row after TCRdb ran MiXCR on the multiplex PCR reads. The sample contains hundreds of thousands of distinct CDR3 sequences, roughly 41% of which appear only once. The study, taken as a whole, reports: Blood was where most expanded thyroid clonotypes above 0.001 frequency also turned up.

With regard to this clonotype: Its antigen is currently unknown. Germline is not matched at one junction end, which may reflect a read error.

Clinicians diagnosed using symptoms, serum thyroxine, TRAb, thyroid ultrasound and orbital computed tomography. The PBMC fraction was derived from 9.5 to 10 ml of fresh peripheral blood. The sequence was obtained from an adult man with Graves' ophthalmopathy. The sample taken for sequencing was peripheral blood.

CDR3 loop: CASSRGQLNTAAFF. The CDR3 bases are TGCGCCAGCAGCCGTGGACAGCTGAACACTGCAGCTTTCTTT. The rearrangement joins TRBV7-2 to TRBJ1-1; tentative D call: TRBD1 (6 bases). In germline, CDR1 is SGHTA, CDR2 FQGNSA. The CDR3 is made up of 14 amino acids. The entire variable domain, with the rest obtained from reference TRBV7-2 and TRBJ1-1, is as follows: GAGVSQSPSNKVTEKGKDVELRCDPISGHTALYWYRQSLGQGLEFLIYFQGNSAPDKSGLPSDRFSAERTGGSVSTLTIQRTQQEDSAVYLCASSRGQLNTAAFFGQGTRLTVV.